This entry concerns a single T cell receptor (beta chain). These data come from a study of blood T cell repertoires in COVID-19. Whole-study context: PBMCs, B-cell-depleted T cells, or T cells provided the cDNA or gDNA that made up the material.

The ends lost 5 bases at V and 9 bases at J; junction bases unmatched: 9. Germline assignment: CDR1 MNHEY and CDR2 SMNVEV (reference sequence). This CDR3 comprises 13 residues. Authors' data handling: Quantification of nucleated cells was approximated via reference gene primer amplification. TCRdb keeps only in-frame clones here, not all; method: immunoSEQ multiplex PCR. V and J calls and clone size come straight from that table; D and trimming were deduced from the DNA. Found here are a few hundred thousand clones, about 89% of them singletons; the top ten hold roughly 0.8%. The sample consisted of peripheral blood. The chain links TRBV27 to TRBJ2-7; TRBD2 agrees at 8 bases. The origin of this receptor is a man under 40 with acute or convalescent COVID-19. CDR3 residues: CASSQTSGTRQYF. DNA of the CDR3: TGTGCCAGCAGTCAAACATCCGGGACTAGGCAGTACTTC.